This T cell receptor beta chain was observed in a study of response to subunit inactivated influenza vaccine. In germline, CDR1 is SNHLY, CDR2 FYNNEI. The CDR3 covers 14 residues. The V end lost 3 bases, the J end lost 4 bases, and 10 bases lay between the germline ends. TCRdb called the RT-PCR reads again in MiXCR, with one record for every CDR3 protein. Among about 540,000 distinct CDR3 sequences, approximately 20% were seen once, and the ten largest hold approximately 3%. The data were also submitted as part of a second study, on T cells expressing NK-cell markers. From that study: As the method of synthesis, 5'RACE template switching with UMIs yielded TCR beta cDNA. The sequencing cohort of eight donors included seven HCMV-seropositive individuals and one seronegative individual. The CD3+CD56-NKG2C+ fraction of several donors was also led by these clonotypes.

The chain combines TRBV2 with TRBJ1-5; D is possibly TRBD1 (5 bases). The sequencing used CD4+ T cells sorted from PBMCs, collected roughly 13 days after vaccination. This TCR derives from a man aged 45-65 years who received an inactivated influenza vaccine. The CDR3 DNA is TGTGCCAGCAGTGAGGTGGGACGGAATCAGCCCCAGCATTTT. Amino acids: CASSEVGRNQPQHF. Full variable domain (rest looked up from reference TRBV2 and TRBJ1-5): EPEVTQTPSHQVTQMGQEVILRCVPISNHLYFYWYRQILGQKVEFLVSFYNNEISEKSEIFDDQFSVERPDGSNFTLKIRSTKLEDSAMYFCASSEVGRNQPQHFGDGTRLSIL.